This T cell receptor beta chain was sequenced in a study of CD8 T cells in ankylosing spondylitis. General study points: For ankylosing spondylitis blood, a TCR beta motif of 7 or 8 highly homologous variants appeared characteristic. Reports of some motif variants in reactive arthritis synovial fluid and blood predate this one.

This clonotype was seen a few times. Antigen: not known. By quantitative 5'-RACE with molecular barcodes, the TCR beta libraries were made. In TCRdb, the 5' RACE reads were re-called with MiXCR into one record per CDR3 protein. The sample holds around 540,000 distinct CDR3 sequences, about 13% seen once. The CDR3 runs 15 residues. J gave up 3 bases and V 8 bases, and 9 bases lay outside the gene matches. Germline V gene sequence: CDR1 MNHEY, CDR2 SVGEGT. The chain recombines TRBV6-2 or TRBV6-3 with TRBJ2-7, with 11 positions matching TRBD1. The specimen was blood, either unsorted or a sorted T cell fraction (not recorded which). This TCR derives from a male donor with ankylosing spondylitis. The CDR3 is CASRSAGTGGYEQYF. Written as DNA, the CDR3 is TGTGCCAGCCGATCAGCCGGGACAGGGGGCTACGAGCAGTACTTC.